The 13 T cell receptor beta chains presented below share a single source sample, sequenced in a study of T cell changes during pregnancy in multiple sclerosis (dated by TCRdb to between 2018 and 2021). Library preparation used the immunoSEQ multiplex PCR assay. Here the immuneACCESS table is served through TCRdb, limited to in-frame sequences with V and J called. Missing clones are a known gap in these copies; in checked studies unresolved V genes cover under half, and the rest lacks a known reason. The sample includes about 110,000 clones, with roughly 92% observed a single time. Less than 2% of the sample rests with the top ten. Sequencing used peripheral blood, obtained after pregnancy. The receptors derive from a female donor with multiple sclerosis, enrolled in a pregnancy study.

The chain employs TRBV6-5 and TRBJ1-4; 9 bases line up with TRBD1. The CDR3 has 15 residues. Germline V gene lookup returns CDR1 MNHEY and CDR2 SVGAGI. After removal of 0 bases from V and 7 bases from J, the junction contained 3 bases not matched to a gene. CDR3 region: CASSYSTGGGEKLFF. The CDR3 nucleotides are TGTGCCAGCAGTTACTCGACAGGGGGAGGTGAAAAACTGTTTTTT.

The chain is built from TRBV9 and TRBJ2-2, with D unresolved. The V end was cut by 3 bases, the J end by 2 bases, with 8 bases between. This CDR3 spans 14 amino acids. The germline CDR1 and CDR2 sequences are SGDLS and YYNGEE. CDR3 nucleotides: TGTGCCAGCAGCGATAGAACCAACACCGGGGAGCTGTTTTTT. This codes for CASSDRTNTGELFF.

The chain employs TRBV19 and TRBJ1-2; D ambiguous. V was trimmed by 8 bases and J by 3 bases, leaving 4 bases between them. The CDR3 loop spans 10 amino acids. Germline lookup yields CDR1 LNHDA and CDR2 SQIVND (reference sequence). The CDR3 sequence is CASGDYGYTF. The CDR3 DNA reads TGTGCCAGTGGAGACTATGGCTACACCTTC.

V usage is TRBV2 and J usage is TRBJ1-2; D is possibly TRBD1 (5 bases). CDR1 and CDR2 from the germline V gene are SNHLY and FYNNEI. The CDR3 is 12 amino acids. Trimming stripped 8 bases from V and 7 bases from J, with 14 bases between. This CDR3 reads CASLGGFVGYTF. The DNA of the CDR3 is TGTGCCAGCTTGGGGGGGTTCGTTGGCTACACCTTC.

The rearrangement links TRBV7-7 to TRBJ2-5; TRBD2 matches at 8 bases. Germline CDR1 and CDR2: SSHAT and FNYEAQ (reference sequence). The trim removed 0 bases at V and 5 bases at J, leaving 11 bases unmatched. The CDR3 has 17 amino acids. CDR3 sequence (DNA): TGTGCCAGCAGCTTAGCTCTTCCGGGGGGGCAAGCGGAGACCCAGTACTTC. Amino acid sequence: CASSLALPGGQAETQYF. Together with reference TRBV7-7 and TRBJ2-5, the CDR3 gives the full variable domain: GAGVSQSPRYKVTKRGQDVTLRCDPISSHATLYWYQQALGQGPEFLTYFNYEAQPDKSGLPSDRFSAERPEGSISTLTIQRTEQRDSAMYRCASSLALPGGQAETQYFGPGTRLLVL.

This clone showed up just once. This chain joins TRBV15 and TRBJ2-2, with D possibly being TRBD2 (6 bases). This CDR3 has 14 amino acids. The germline CDR1 and CDR2 sequences are LNHNV and YYDKDF (reference sequence). The V and J ends lost 3 bases and 3 bases respectively, with 8 bases between them. The CDR3 protein is CATSRGLYTGELFF. CDR3 sequence (DNA): TGTGCCACCAGCAGGGGACTCTACACCGGGGAGCTGTTTTTT.

The CDR3 sequence is CASSPLTGLRGYTF. The CDR3 DNA follows: TGTGCCAGCAGCCCCCTCACAGGGCTTCGGGGCTACACCTTC. The rearrangement links TRBV7-6 to TRBJ1-2; possible D gene TRBD1, 6 bases. The CDR3 has 14 amino acids. Germline values: CDR1 SGHVS, CDR2 FNYEAQ. The V end was cut by 5 bases, the J end by 8 bases, with 18 bases between.

This chain uses TRBV7-8 with TRBJ1-1, with TRBD1 matching over 9 bases. Germline CDR1 and CDR2: SGHVS and FQNEAQ. The V segment lost 2 bases and the J segment 4 bases; nucleotides outside the gene matches: 8. The CDR3 is 16 residues long. CDR3 sequence: CASSLQGQGIGTEAFF. CDR3 nucleotide sequence: TGTGCCAGCAGCTTACAAGGACAGGGGATAGGCACTGAAGCTTTCTTT.

The rearrangement joins TRBV2 to TRBJ1-1; D is possibly TRBD1 (6 bases). From germline, CDR1 is SNHLY and CDR2 FYNNEI. The CDR3 runs 14 residues. V lost 0 bases, J lost 4 bases, and 9 bases lay in between. CDR3 in DNA: TGTGCCAGCAGTGAAGCTACAGGGATCACTGAAGCTTTCTTT. Protein: CASSEATGITEAFF.

The chain couples TRBV6-1 to TRBJ1-2, with TRBD1 matching over 7 bases. The germline CDR1 and CDR2 sequences are MNHNS and SASEGT. With V trimmed by 4 bases and J by 5 bases, 7 bases remained unmatched. The CDR3 consists of 14 residues. For the CDR3, the DNA is TGTGCCAGCAGTGCCAGACAGGGTTTTTATGGCTACACCTTC. Translating it yields CASSARQGFYGYTF.

The CDR3 DNA reads TGTGCCATCAGTAGGGACAGGGGAGTCCACGAGCAGTACTTC. This sequence encodes CAISRDRGVHEQYF. The chain links TRBV10-3 to TRBJ2-7; 10 bases agree with TRBD1. The V gene's germline CDR1 is ENHRY and CDR2 SYGVKD. This CDR3 contains 14 residues. The V gene end was trimmed by 5 bases and the J gene end by 5 bases; junction bases not matched to a gene: 6.

The genes are TRBV30 and TRBJ1-2; TRBD1 agrees at 7 bases. Trimming cost V 4 bases and J 3 bases; bases outside gene matches: 2. The CDR3 sequence is 12 residues long. Germline V gene lookup returns CDR1 GTSNPN and CDR2 SVGIG (reference sequence). CDR3 in amino acids: CAWTGGDYGYTF. In DNA, the CDR3 is TGTGCCTGGACAGGGGGAGACTATGGCTACACCTTC.

The chain has TRBV5-6 and TRBJ1-3; D unresolved. V shed 1 base and J shed 2 bases, with 7 bases lying between them. CDR1 and CDR2 (germline): SGHDT, YYEEEE. This CDR3 region has 14 residues. The CDR3 here is CASSLPTPGNTIYF. CDR3 sequence (DNA): TGTGCCAGCAGCTTGCCTACGCCTGGAAACACCATATATTTT.